This T cell receptor beta chain was profiled in a study of T cells after yellow fever vaccination. The study, taken as a whole, reports: Researchers noted that a small share of clonotypes showed up in both CD4 and CD8 compartments. Contamination by abundant bulk-population clonotypes could be present in FACS-sorted repertoires.

5'RACE template switching generated TCR cDNA, adding a universal primer site and UMIs. TCRdb analysed the 5' RACE reads with MiXCR anew, one entry per CDR3 protein. In the table there are hundreds of thousands of distinct CDR3 sequences, 10% to 15% of which are singletons. About this clonotype: Its target is not known.

This TCR was sampled from a man aged 25-45 years who received the YFV17D yellow fever vaccine. Here the sequenced sample was PBMCs, taken on the day of the yellow fever booster vaccination.

The CDR3: CASSYVGNEQFF. Here the CDR3 DNA reads TGTGCCAGCAGTTACGTGGGCAATGAGCAGTTCTTC. The rearrangement links TRBV6-2 or TRBV6-3 to TRBJ2-1; D gene unclear. V dropped 2 bases and J dropped 6 bases, with 5 bases sitting between them. The CDR3 is 12 residues long. The germline V gene encodes CDR1 MNHEY and CDR2 SVGEGT.